These 5 T cell receptor beta chains share one sample of origin, sequenced in a study of Ad26.COV2.S vaccination and SARS-CoV-2 variants. Treatment noted: around 19 received Ad26.COV2.S at low or high dose, single or two shots; about 5 received placebo; per-sample allocation not given. Sample collection was performed on day 63 after the first vaccine or placebo injection. Measured with immunoSEQ multiplex PCR; TCRdb has only the in-frame clones, and not every one. The data contain more than 400,000 clones, around 92% of them singletons. The sample consisted of peripheral blood, taken in a trial of Ad26.COV2.S vaccine versus placebo. Receptor source: a person aged 18-60 years who received the Ad26.COV2.S COVID-19 vaccine or a placebo.

This clone was detected once. This sequence joins TRBV7-2 and TRBJ1-6; 8 bases line up with TRBD1. The CDR3 has 14 residues. The J segment lost 7 bases and the V segment lost 6 bases, leaving 5 bases of the junction unmatched. CDR1 SGHTA and CDR2 FQGNSA come from the germline V gene. The DNA of the CDR3 is TGTGCCAGCAGTGGGGGGACAGGAAATTCACCCCTCCACTTT. Its translation is CASSGGTGNSPLHF.

The V and J genes are TRBV29-1 and TRBJ2-6; D remains ambiguous. Trimming pared 7 bases from V and 1 base from J, leaving 8 bases between. In germline, CDR1 is SQVTM, CDR2 ANQGSEA. The CDR3 consists of 13 residues. The CDR3 region is CSAGGSGANVLTF. CDR3 sequence (DNA): TGCAGCGCCGGTGGGTCTGGGGCCAACGTCCTGACTTTC.

V and J are TRBV30 and TRBJ2-2; TRBD2 agrees at 14 bases. Per germline, CDR1 GTSNPN and CDR2 SVGIG (reference sequence). The CDR3 has 18 residues. The junction had 4 bases not matched to a gene; V was cut back by 0 bases and J by 1 base. In DNA, the CDR3 is TGTGCCTGGAGTGTATGGGGACTAGCGGGGGAGAACACCGGGGAGCTGTTTTTT. Its protein is CAWSVWGLAGENTGELFF. Using reference TRBV30 and TRBJ2-2 for the parts outside the CDR3, the full variable domain is SQTIHQWPATLVQPVGSPLSLECTVEGTSNPNLYWYRQAAGRGLQLLFYSVGIGQISSEVPQNLSASRPQDRQFILSSKKLLLSDSGFYLCAWSVWGLAGENTGELFFGEGSRLTVL.

This clone has just one count. The J gene is TRBJ1-1, the V gene TRBV7-9; D gene unclear. The V gene lost 2 bases and the J gene lost 0 bases, with 7 bases spanning the gap. Germline V gene lookup returns CDR1 SEHNR and CDR2 FQNEAQ (reference sequence). The CDR3 totals 14 residues. The CDR3 here is CASSLTLMNTEAFF. CDR3 sequence (DNA): TGTGCCAGCAGCTTAACTCTGATGAACACTGAAGCTTTCTTT. Drawing the rest from reference TRBV7-9 and TRBJ1-1, the complete variable domain is DTGVSQNPRHKITKRGQNVTFRCDPISEHNRLYWYRQTLGQGPEFLTYFQNEAQLEKSRLLSDRFSAERPKGSFSTLEIQRTEQGDSAMYLCASSLTLMNTEAFFGQGTRLTVV.

The chain has TRBV30 and TRBJ1-2; 9 bases align to TRBD1. CDR3 size: 15 residues. The ends lost 3 bases at V and 4 bases at J; junction bases unmatched: 9. Germline CDR1 and CDR2: GTSNPN and SVGIG (reference sequence). Here the CDR3 DNA reads TGTGCCTGGAGCGGAAAGGACAGGGGTACCTATGGCTACACCTTC. It encodes CAWSGKDRGTYGYTF.